The 18 T cell receptor beta chains in this list originate from one sample, sequenced in a study of blood T cell repertoires in COVID-19. Only in-frame clones appear in the TCRdb table, and some are missing; sequencing was by immunoSEQ multiplex PCR. The table records roughly 43,000 clones, 70% to 90% of them present only once. The sequenced sample consisted of peripheral blood. Receptor source: a human donor in a cohort sampled during active COVID-19.

The chain has TRBV4-1 and TRBJ2-2, with a possible D match to TRBD2 (6 bases). V lost 1 base, J lost 5 bases, and 11 bases lay in between. The CDR3 covers 15 residues. Looked up from germline, CDR1 is MGHRA and CDR2 is YSYEKL. The CDR3 is CASSQGVGLTGELFF. The CDR3 DNA follows: TGCGCCAGCAGCCAAGGGGTGGGACTTACCGGGGAGCTGTTTTTT.

The V gene is TRBV5-8, the J gene TRBJ2-2; D not resolved. The V end was cut by 3 bases, the J end by 4 bases, with 10 bases between. Germline assignment: CDR1 SGHTS and CDR2 YDEGEE. There are 14 residues in the CDR3. For the CDR3, the DNA is TGTGCCAGCAGCTCCCGACTTCGCACCGGGGAGCTGTTTTTT. Amino acids: CASSSRLRTGELFF.

Of note for this clone: The same CDR3 also results from other DNA sequences found in this sample. This rearrangement joins TRBV28 to TRBJ1-2; 11 positions agree with TRBD1. J gave up 6 bases and V 4 bases, and 1 base lay outside the gene matches. Germline V gene data show CDR1 as MDHEN and CDR2 as SYDVKM. The CDR3 consists of 13 residues. The CDR3 loop reads CASSSGQGDGYTF. The DNA for the CDR3 is TGTGCCAGCAGTTCGGGACAGGGGGATGGCTACACCTTC.

This rearrangement joins TRBV6-5 to TRBJ2-2, with D possibly being TRBD2 (5 bases). Germline V gives CDR1 MNHEY, CDR2 SVGAGI. V was shortened by 6 bases and J by 0 bases, with 11 bases between the two germline ends. The CDR3 spans 15 residues. The CDR3 protein is CASRPGVANTGELFF. CDR3 DNA: TGTGCCAGCAGACCCGGGGTGGCGAACACCGGGGAGCTGTTTTTT.

V gene TRBV28 combines with J gene TRBJ2-5, with TRBD2 matching over 14 bases. The CDR3 sequence is 18 residues long. The junction had 14 bases not matched to a gene; V was cut back by 7 bases and J by 4 bases. Germline V gene data show CDR1 as MDHEN and CDR2 as SYDVKM. Here the CDR3 DNA reads TGTGCCAGCACCAGACTAGCGGGAGGGCCGATTAGTGCAGAGACCCAGTACTTC. Encoded protein: CASTRLAGGPISAETQYF.

This chain links TRBV18 with TRBJ1-2; 7 bases map to TRBD1. Looked up from germline, CDR1 is KGHSH and CDR2 is LQKENI. Trimming removed 2 bases from V and 0 bases from J; junction bases left unmatched: 3. This CDR3 contains 15 residues. CDR3 nucleotides: TGTGCCAGCTCACCATCCGACAGGGCTAACTATGGCTACACCTTC. Translation: CASSPSDRANYGYTF. Full variable domain (missing parts from reference TRBV18 and TRBJ1-2): NAGVMQNPRHLVRRRGQEARLRCSPMKGHSHVYWYRQLPEEGLKFMVYLQKENIIDESGMPKERFSAEFPKEGPSILRIQQVVRGDSAAYFCASSPSDRANYGYTFGSGTRLTVV.

This clone was counted a few times. Germline and junction disagree at one end, which may indicate a read error. The V and J genes are TRBV7-9 and TRBJ2-1; a weak D match, TRBD2 (5 bases). The CDR3 covers 14 residues. Germline lookup yields CDR1 SEHNR and CDR2 FQNEAQ (reference sequence). CDR3 in amino acids: CASRSEGSHNEQFF. CDR3 DNA: TGTGCCAGCAGGTCCGAGGGCTCCCACAATGAGCAGTTCTTC.

The chain joins TRBV7-6 to TRBJ1-3, with TRBD1 matching 9 bases. Germline-derived CDR1 and CDR2 are SGHVS and FNYEAQ. The CDR3 has 17 amino acids. J was trimmed by 0 bases and V by 4 bases; bases with no gene match: 7. The DNA for the CDR3 is TGTGCCAGCAGCTCCCTCAGACAGGGGGACTCTGGAAACACCATATATTTT. Its translation is CASSSLRQGDSGNTIYF. Complete variable domain (other parts from reference TRBV7-6 and TRBJ1-3): GAGVSQSPRYKVTKRGQDVALRCDPISGHVSLYWYRQALGQGPEFLTYFNYEAQQDKSGLPNDRFSAERPEGSISTLTIQRTEQRDSAMYRCASSSLRQGDSGNTIYFGEGSWLTVV.

This clone has more than one count but fewer than ten. The CDR3 coding sequence is TGTGCCAGCAGCGGACGACTGACTAGCGGGATATTACAGCAGTACTTC. Amino acids: CASSGRLTSGILQQYF. The V gene is TRBV4-2, the J gene TRBJ2-7, with TRBD2 matching over 11 bases. Germline V CDR1 and CDR2: LGHNA, YNFKEQ. The CDR3 loop spans 16 amino acids. With 5 bases clipped from V and 8 bases from J, the junction kept 14 bases outside the gene matches.

This clone has only one observation. The chain combines TRBV6-1 with TRBJ1-2; possible D gene TRBD1, 6 bases. Germline V CDR1 and CDR2: MNHNS, SASEGT. The CDR3 has 16 amino acids. The germline V and J ends were trimmed by 5 bases and 3 bases, with 19 bases remaining between them. The CDR3 sequence is CASSQVTNSGDYGYTF. In DNA form, the CDR3 reads TGTGCCAGCAGTCAAGTAACCAATTCAGGGGACTATGGCTACACCTTC.

The chain uses TRBV27 and TRBJ1-2; no firm D call. V gave up 6 bases and J gave up 3 bases, with 17 bases separating them. The CDR3 has 15 amino acids. Per germline, CDR1 MNHEY and CDR2 SMNVEV (reference sequence). The CDR3 reads CASSSSTVRHYGYTF. The DNA for the CDR3 is TGTGCCAGCAGCTCCTCGACGGTCAGGCACTATGGCTACACCTTC.

The rearrangement links TRBV2 to TRBJ2-7, with a possible D match to TRBD1 (6 bases). CDR3 length equals 14 residues. Germline CDR1 reads SNHLY; CDR2 reads FYNNEI. Between the trimmed V and J ends, which lost 6 bases and 7 bases, there was a span of 19 bases. In nucleotides, the CDR3 is TGTGCCAGCAGCCAAACCTCAGGGGTGGGGGAGCAGTACTTC. Residues: CASSQTSGVGEQYF.

The gene calls are TRBV11-2 and TRBJ1-2; 7 bases line up with TRBD1. After removal of 3 bases from V and 4 bases from J, the junction contained 11 bases not matched to a gene. CDR3 length equals 16 residues. Germline V gives CDR1 SGHAT, CDR2 FQNNGV. The CDR3 region has the DNA TGTGCCAGCAGCTTCCCCCAGCGTTCAGGGGGCTATGGCTACACCTTC. Its protein is CASSFPQRSGGYGYTF.

This chain connects TRBV19 to TRBJ1-5; TRBD1 aligns across 7 bases. Germline loops: CDR1 LNHDA, CDR2 SQIVND (reference sequence). The V segment lost 7 bases and the J segment 5 bases; nucleotides outside the gene matches: 2. The CDR3 has 12 amino acids. CDR3 in amino acids: CASTRGYQPQHF. As DNA, the CDR3 is TGTGCCAGTACCAGGGGGTATCAGCCCCAGCATTTT. Variable domain in full (rest from reference TRBV19 and TRBJ1-5): DGGITQSPKYLFRKEGQNVTLSCEQNLNHDAMYWYRQDPGQGLRLIYYSQIVNDFQKGDIAEGYSVSREKKESFPLTVTSAQKNPTAFYLCASTRGYQPQHFGDGTRLSIL.

The gene calls are TRBV3-1 (or the pseudogene TRBV3-2) and TRBJ2-1; D is perhaps TRBD1 (7 bases). The CDR3 is 20 amino acids. Germline V lookup: CDR1 LGHDT, CDR2 YNNKEL (reference sequence). Trimming removed 0 bases from V and 0 bases from J, with 21 bases in between. Here the CDR3 DNA reads TGTGCCAGCAGCCAAGATTTGAATGGGCAGGGGGGATACTCCTACAATGAGCAGTTCTTC. This encodes CASSQDLNGQGGYSYNEQFF.

The genes are TRBV13 and TRBJ1-6, with TRBD1 matching over 7 bases. The V segment lost 5 bases and the J segment 2 bases; nucleotides outside the gene matches: 3. The CDR3 covers 15 residues. Germline lookup yields CDR1 PRHDT and CDR2 FYEKMQ (reference sequence). The CDR3 nucleotides read TGTGCCAGCAGCCCCACAGGGGCCTATAATTCACCCCTCCACTTT. It encodes CASSPTGAYNSPLHF.

This clone appeared a single time. The chain carries TRBV7-3 and TRBJ1-1; TRBD1 matches at 12 bases. V was clipped by 8 bases and J by 6 bases; unmatched bases: 1. This CDR3 is built from 12 residues. Germline values: CDR1 SGHTA, CDR2 FQGTGA. Here the CDR3 reads CASGTGGSEAFF. CDR3 DNA: TGTGCCAGCGGGACAGGGGGCTCTGAAGCTTTCTTT.

The genes are TRBV27 and TRBJ1-2; TRBD1 might be the D (6 bases). Germline CDR1 is MNHEY and CDR2 is SMNVEV (reference sequence). This CDR3 region has 15 residues. V shed 3 bases and J shed 3 bases, with 14 bases lying between them. The CDR3 region is CASSLGWGLDYGYTF. The CDR3 DNA sequence: TGTGCCAGCAGTTTGGGTTGGGGGCTGGACTATGGCTACACCTTC.